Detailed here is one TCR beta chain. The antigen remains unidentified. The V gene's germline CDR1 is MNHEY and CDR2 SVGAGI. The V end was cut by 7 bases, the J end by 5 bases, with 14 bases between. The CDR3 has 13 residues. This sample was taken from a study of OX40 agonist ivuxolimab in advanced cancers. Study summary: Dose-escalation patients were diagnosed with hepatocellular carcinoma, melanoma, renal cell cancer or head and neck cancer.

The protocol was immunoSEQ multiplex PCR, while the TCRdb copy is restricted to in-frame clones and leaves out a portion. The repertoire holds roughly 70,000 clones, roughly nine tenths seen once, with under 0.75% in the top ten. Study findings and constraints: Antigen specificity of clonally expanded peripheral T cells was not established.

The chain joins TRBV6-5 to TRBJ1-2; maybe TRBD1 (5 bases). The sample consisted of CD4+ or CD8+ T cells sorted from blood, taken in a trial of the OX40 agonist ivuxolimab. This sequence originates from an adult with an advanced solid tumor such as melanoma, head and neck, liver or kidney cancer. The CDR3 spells CASTRRAGYGYTF. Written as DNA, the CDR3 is TGTGCCAGCACCCGCAGGGCTGGGTATGGCTACACCTTC.